The entry that follows covers one T cell receptor beta chain sequence. This sample stems from a study of blood T cell repertoires in COVID-19. On the study more broadly: COVID-19 samples collected from the United States, Italy and Spain covered acute and convalescent phases. Nucleic acid was either cDNA or gDNA, and it came from T cells, B-cell-depleted T cells, or PBMCs.

Per the study methods: By means of reference gene primer amplification, nucleated cell counts were estimated. The data were produced by immunoSEQ multiplex PCR, yet TCRdb's version contains in-frame clones alone and is incomplete. V and J calls and clone size come straight from that table; D and trimming were deduced from the DNA. The table includes tens of thousands of clones, over 75% detected once. The junction had 10 bases not matched to a gene; V was cut back by 4 bases and J by 3 bases. The CDR3 has 17 amino acids. Sequenced: peripheral blood. The receptor was derived from an elderly woman with active or convalescent COVID-19. The chain links TRBV5-3 to TRBJ2-3; 11 bases are shared with TRBD2. TRBV5-3 is an open reading frame whose function is uncertain. The CDR3 spells CARSGSLAGEPTDTQYF. CDR3 nucleotide sequence: TGTGCCAGAAGCGGCTCACTAGCGGGAGAGCCTACAGATACGCAGTATTTT.